The sequence of this T cell receptor delta chain was determined in a study of Vδ1+ human thymocytes. The template was reverse-transcribed extracted RNA. CDR3 amplicons came from multiplex PCR with pooled V-gene forward and constant-region reverse primers. TCRdb reprocessed the multiplex PCR reads using CATT. The table includes 24,000 or so delta-chain clones, 29% detected once. This clone was seen only a few times. The antigen is unknown. The CDR3 contains 20 residues. The germline gives CDR1 TSWWSYY, CDR2 QGS. The V gene end was trimmed by 2 bases and the J gene end by 2 bases; junction bases not matched to a gene: 18. Points from the study as a whole: Highly polyclonal TRG and TRD repertoires with Gaussian CDR3 length distributions appeared in thymus.

Sorted Vdelta1+ thymocytes were roughly 98% to 99.6% pure. This sequence originates from a boy in the first two years of life who had congenital heart surgery. The chain combines TRDV1 with TRDJ1; 9 bases are shared with TRDD3. Sequenced input: Vdelta1+ gamma-delta thymocytes from the thymus. Described subset: FACS-sorted CD3+ TCRalphabeta- TCRVdelta1+ TCRVdelta2- thymocytes. CDR3 DNA sequence: TGTGCTCTTGGGGAAGGTCCCATTCCCTCGTACTGGGGGACGACCGATAAACTCATCTTT. Translated, it gives CALGEGPIPSYWGTTDKLIF.